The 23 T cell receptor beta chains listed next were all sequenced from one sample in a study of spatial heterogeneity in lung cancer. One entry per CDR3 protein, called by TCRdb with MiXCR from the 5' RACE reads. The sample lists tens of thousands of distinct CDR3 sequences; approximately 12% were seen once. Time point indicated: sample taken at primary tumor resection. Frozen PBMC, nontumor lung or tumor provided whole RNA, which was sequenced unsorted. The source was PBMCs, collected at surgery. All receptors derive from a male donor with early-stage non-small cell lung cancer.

This CDR3 reads CASRVAGGVGNEQFF. The CDR3 region has the DNA TGCGCCAGCAGAGTAGCGGGGGGGGTTGGAAATGAGCAGTTCTTC. The chain employs TRBV10-2 and TRBJ2-1, with 11 bases identical to TRBD2. The CDR3 totals 15 residues. Trimming at V came to 6 bases and at J to 7 bases, leaving 8 bases not matched to a gene. The germline gives CDR1 WSHSY, CDR2 SAAADI.

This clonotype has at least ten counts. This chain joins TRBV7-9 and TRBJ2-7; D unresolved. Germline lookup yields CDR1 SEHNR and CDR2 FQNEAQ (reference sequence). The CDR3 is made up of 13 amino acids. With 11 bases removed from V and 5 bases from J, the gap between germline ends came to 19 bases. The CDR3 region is CAWAAPGYDEQYF. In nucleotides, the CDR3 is TGTGCCTGGGCAGCCCCTGGGTACGACGAGCAGTACTTC.

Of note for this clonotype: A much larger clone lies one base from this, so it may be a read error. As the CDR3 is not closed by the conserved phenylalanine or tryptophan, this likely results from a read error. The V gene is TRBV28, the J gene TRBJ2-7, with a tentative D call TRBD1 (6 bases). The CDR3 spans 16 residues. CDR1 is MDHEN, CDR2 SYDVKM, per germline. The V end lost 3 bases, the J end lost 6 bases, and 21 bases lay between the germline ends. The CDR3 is CASSFWSETGYLEQYL. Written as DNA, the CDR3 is TGTGCCAGCAGTTTCTGGTCCGAGACAGGTTATCTCGAGCAGTACCTC.

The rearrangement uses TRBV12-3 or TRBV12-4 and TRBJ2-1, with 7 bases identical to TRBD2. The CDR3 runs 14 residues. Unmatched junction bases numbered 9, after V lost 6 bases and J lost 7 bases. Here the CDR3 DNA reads TGTGCCAGCAGCCCTAGGACTAGTAAGAATGAGCAGTTCTTC. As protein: CASSPRTSKNEQFF.

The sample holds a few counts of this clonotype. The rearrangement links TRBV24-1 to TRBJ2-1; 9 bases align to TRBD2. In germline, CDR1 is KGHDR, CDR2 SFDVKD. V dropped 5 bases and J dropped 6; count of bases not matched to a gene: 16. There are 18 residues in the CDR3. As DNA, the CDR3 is TGTGCCACCAGTGTTGGGGGGAGTCGCGGGAGGGCCATCAATGAGCAGTTCTTC. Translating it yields CATSVGGSRGRAINEQFF.

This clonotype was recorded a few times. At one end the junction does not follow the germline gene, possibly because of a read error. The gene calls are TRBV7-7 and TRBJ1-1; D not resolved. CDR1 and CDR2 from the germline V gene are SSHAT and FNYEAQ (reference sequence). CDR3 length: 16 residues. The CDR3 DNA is TGTGCTAGCAGCAAGGACGGCGGCGGGATGAACACTGAAGCTTTCTTT. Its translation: CASSKDGGGMNTEAFF.

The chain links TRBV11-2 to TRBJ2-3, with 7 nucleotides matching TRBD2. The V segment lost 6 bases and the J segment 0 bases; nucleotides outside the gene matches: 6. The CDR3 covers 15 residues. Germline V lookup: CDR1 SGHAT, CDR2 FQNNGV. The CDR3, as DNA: TGTGCCAGCAGACAGATACTAGCGAGCACAGATACGCAGTATTTT. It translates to CASRQILASTDTQYF.

The CDR3 coding sequence is TGTGCCAGCAGCCGCACCAGGACCCTTTCCGAGCAGTACTTC. Residues: CASSRTRTLSEQYF. The V and J genes are TRBV12-3 or TRBV12-4 and TRBJ2-7; unclear D gene. CDR3 length: 14 amino acids. The germline V and J ends were trimmed by 6 bases and 6 bases, with 18 bases remaining between them.

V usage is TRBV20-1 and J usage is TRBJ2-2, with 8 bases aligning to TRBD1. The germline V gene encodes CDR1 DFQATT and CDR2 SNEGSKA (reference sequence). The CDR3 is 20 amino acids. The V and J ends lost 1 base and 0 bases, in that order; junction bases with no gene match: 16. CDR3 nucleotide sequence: TGCAGTGCTAGAGTTTTGCGTCAGGGCAGGGGGCTACCGAACACCGGGGAGCTGTTTTTT. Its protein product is CSARVLRQGRGLPNTGELFF.

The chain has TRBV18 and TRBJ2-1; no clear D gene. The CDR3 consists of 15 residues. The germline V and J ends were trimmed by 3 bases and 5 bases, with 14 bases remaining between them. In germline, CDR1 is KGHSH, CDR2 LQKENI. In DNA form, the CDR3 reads TGTGCCAGCTCACCCGAGTCGGCCGGAAACAATGAGCAGTTCTTC. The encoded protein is CASSPESAGNNEQFF.

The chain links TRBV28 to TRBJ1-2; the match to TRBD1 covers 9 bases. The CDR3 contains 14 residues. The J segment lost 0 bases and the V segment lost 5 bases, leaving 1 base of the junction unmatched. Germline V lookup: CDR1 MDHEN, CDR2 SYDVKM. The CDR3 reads CASSRTGANYGYTF. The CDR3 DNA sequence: TGTGCCAGCAGTCGGACAGGGGCTAACTATGGCTACACCTTC.

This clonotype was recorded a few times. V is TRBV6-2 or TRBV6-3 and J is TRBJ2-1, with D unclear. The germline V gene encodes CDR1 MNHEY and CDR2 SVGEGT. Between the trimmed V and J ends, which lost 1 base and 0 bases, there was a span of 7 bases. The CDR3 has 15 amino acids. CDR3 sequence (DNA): TGTGCCAGCAGTTACTTTAGAAGCTCCTACAATGAGCAGTTCTTC. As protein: CASSYFRSSYNEQFF.

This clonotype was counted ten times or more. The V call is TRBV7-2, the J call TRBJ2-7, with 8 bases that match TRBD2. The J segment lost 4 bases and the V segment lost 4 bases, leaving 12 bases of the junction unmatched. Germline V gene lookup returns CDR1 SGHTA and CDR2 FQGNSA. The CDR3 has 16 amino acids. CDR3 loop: CASSSSRGGHIYEQYF. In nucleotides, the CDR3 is TGTGCCAGCAGCTCCTCCCGGGGGGGCCATATTTACGAGCAGTACTTC.

CDR3 nucleotide sequence: TGTGCCAGCAGCTTCCTGACAGGTAACACTGAAGCTTTCTTT. Its translation is CASSFLTGNTEAFF. The chain is built from TRBV7-9 and TRBJ1-1; TRBD1 might be the D (6 bases). Trimming took 3 bases from V and 2 from J, leaving 10 bases between them. Germline CDR1 is SEHNR and CDR2 is FQNEAQ (reference sequence). The CDR3 sequence is 14 residues long.

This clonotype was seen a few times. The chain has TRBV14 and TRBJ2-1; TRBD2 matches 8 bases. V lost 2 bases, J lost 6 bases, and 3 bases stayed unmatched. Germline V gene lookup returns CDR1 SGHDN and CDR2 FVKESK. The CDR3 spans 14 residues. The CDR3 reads CASSQWLAGNEQFF. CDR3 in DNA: TGTGCCAGCAGCCAATGGCTAGCGGGCAATGAGCAGTTCTTC.

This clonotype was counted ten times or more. The CDR3 region has the DNA TGTGCCAGTAATCGGATCGGGGCCAACAATGAGCAGTTCTTC. This gives the protein CASNRIGANNEQFF. This chain connects TRBV28 to TRBJ2-1, with D possibly called TRBD1 or TRBD2 (5 bases each). Germline CDR1 is MDHEN and CDR2 is SYDVKM. V shed 9 bases and J shed 5 bases, with 17 bases lying between them. The CDR3 totals 14 residues.

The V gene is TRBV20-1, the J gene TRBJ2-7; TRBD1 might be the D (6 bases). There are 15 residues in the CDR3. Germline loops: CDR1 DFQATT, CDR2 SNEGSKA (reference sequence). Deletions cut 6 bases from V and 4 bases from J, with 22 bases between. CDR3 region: CSAPSLRGTPYEQYF. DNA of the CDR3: TGCAGTGCACCGAGTTTGAGGGGGACCCCTTACGAGCAGTACTTC.

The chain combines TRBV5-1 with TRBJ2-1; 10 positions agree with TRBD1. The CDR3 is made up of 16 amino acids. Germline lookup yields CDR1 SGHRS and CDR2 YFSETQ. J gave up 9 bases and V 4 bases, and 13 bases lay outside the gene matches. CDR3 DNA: TGCGCCAGCAGCCCCCTGGGGACAGGGGCCGGGGTTGAGCAGTTCTTC. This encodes CASSPLGTGAGVEQFF.

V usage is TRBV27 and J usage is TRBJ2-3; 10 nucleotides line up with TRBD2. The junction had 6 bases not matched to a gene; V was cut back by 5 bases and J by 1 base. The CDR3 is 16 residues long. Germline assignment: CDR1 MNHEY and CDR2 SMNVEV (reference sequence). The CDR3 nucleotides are TGTGCCAGCAGTCCTTCCGGGACTAGCGGCACAGATACGCAGTATTTT. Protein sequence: CASSPSGTSGTDTQYF.

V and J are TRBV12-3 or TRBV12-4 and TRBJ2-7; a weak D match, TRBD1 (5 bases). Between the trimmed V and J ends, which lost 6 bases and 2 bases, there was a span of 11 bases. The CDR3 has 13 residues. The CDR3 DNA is TGTGCCAGCAGCTCACAGGCGCCCTACGAGCAGTACTTC. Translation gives CASSSQAPYEQYF.

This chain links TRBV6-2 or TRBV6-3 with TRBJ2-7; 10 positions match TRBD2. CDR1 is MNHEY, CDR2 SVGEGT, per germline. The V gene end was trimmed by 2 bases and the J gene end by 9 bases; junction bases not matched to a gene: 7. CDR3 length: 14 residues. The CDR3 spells CASSYGTSDHAQYF. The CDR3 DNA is TGTGCCAGCAGTTACGGGACTAGCGACCACGCGCAGTACTTC.

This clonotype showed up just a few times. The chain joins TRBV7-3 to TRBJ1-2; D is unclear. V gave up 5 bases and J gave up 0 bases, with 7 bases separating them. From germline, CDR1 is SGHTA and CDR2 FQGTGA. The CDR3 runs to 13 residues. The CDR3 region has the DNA TGTGCCAGCAGCCCGGAGCCTAACTATGGCTACACCTTC. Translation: CASSPEPNYGYTF.

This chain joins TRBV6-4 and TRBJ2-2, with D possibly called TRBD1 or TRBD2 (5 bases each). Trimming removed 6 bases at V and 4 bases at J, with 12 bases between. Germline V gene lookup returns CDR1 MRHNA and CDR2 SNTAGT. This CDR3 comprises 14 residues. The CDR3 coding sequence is TGTGCCAGCAGCCGGGACGGGGCCACCGGGGAGCTGTTTTTT. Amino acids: CASSRDGATGELFF.